Below, 23 T cell receptor beta chains from the same sample are listed, as sequenced in a study of identical twins (dated by TCRdb to 2016 to 2017). Libraries were constructed by 5' RACE. The reads were generated on an Illumina HiSeq 2000. TCRdb cleaned the public reads at Q25 with fastp, built clones with MiXCR and kept in-frame beta chains. Duplicate CDR3 protein sequences are folded into a single record with the most common DNA and genes. This sample is represented by 640,000 or so distinct CDR3 sequences; 5.5% to 6.5% of them were singletons. The top ten constitute approximately 2% of the sample. The sample comprised naive T cells sorted from blood. The intended sense of this specimen's cell subset or site label: cells isolated with a human naive T-cell isolation kit. The receptors were gathered from a man between 18 and 29 years old in good health.

The chain couples TRBV12-3 or TRBV12-4 to TRBJ2-1; D not resolved. The CDR3 has 15 residues. Deletions cut 5 bases from V and 0 bases from J, with 11 bases between. DNA of the CDR3: TGTGCCAGCAGTCCCTCGACTCACTCCTACAATGAGCAGTTCTTC. Translated, it gives CASSPSTHSYNEQFF.

This chain uses TRBV10-3 with TRBJ2-1; a weak D match, TRBD2 (6 bases). The CDR3 contains 15 residues. Germline V gene sequence: CDR1 ENHRY, CDR2 SYGVKD. Between the trimmed V and J ends, which lost 2 bases and 8 bases, there was a span of 16 bases. In DNA, the CDR3 is TGTGCCATCAGTGAGACGACTAGTGCGGCTTATGAGCAGTTCTTC. This gives the protein CAISETTSAAYEQFF.

This clonotype was seen a handful of times. The V gene is TRBV4-1, the J gene TRBJ2-4; 9 nucleotides align to TRBD1. V lost 1 base and J lost 0; bases outside the gene matches: 7. Germline V gene data show CDR1 as MGHRA and CDR2 as YSYEKL. CDR3 length equals 18 residues. The chain's CDR3 is CASSQGAQGALAKNIQYF. CDR3 nucleotide sequence: TGCGCCAGCAGCCAAGGGGCACAGGGGGCCTTAGCCAAAAACATTCAGTACTTC.

The chain uses TRBV2 and TRBJ1-4; D remains unclear. V was trimmed by 9 bases and J by 7 bases, leaving 18 bases between them. Per the germline V gene, CDR1 is SNHLY and CDR2 is FYNNEI. The length of the CDR3 is 14 residues. CDR3 sequence (DNA): TGTGCCAGTGGCCCAGTTCGGAGTGGTGAAAAACTGTTTTTT. Translating it yields CASGPVRSGEKLFF.

This clonotype was observed a few times. The chain combines TRBV11-2 with TRBJ2-3; a weak D match, TRBD2 (5 bases). Germline values: CDR1 SGHAT, CDR2 FQNNGV. V dropped 1 base and J dropped 6 bases, with 11 bases sitting between them. This CDR3 is 14 amino acids long. The CDR3 DNA is TGTGCCAGCAGCTTAGCGCCGGGGTTGGATACGCAGTATTTT. This sequence encodes CASSLAPGLDTQYF. Supplemented by reference TRBV11-2 and TRBJ2-3, the full variable domain reads EAGVAQSPRYKIIEKRQSVAFWCNPISGHATLYWYQQILGQGPKLLIQFQNNGVVDDSQLPKDRFSAERLKGVDSTLKIQPAKLEDSAVYLCASSLAPGLDTQYFGPGTRLTVL.

The table lists this clonotype with a few counts. The rearrangement joins TRBV6-5 to TRBJ2-1; tentatively, D is TRBD2 (6 bases). Germline CDR1 is MNHEY and CDR2 is SVGAGI. V lost 2 bases, J lost 5 bases, and 10 bases lay in between. CDR3 size: 14 residues. The CDR3 spells CASSYAVADNEQFF. The CDR3, as DNA: TGTGCCAGCAGTTACGCGGTAGCGGACAATGAGCAGTTCTTC.

This clonotype was seen many times. V is TRBV10-2 and J is TRBJ2-1; 8 bases match TRBD2. In germline, CDR1 is WSHSY, CDR2 SAAADI. This CDR3 has 16 amino acids. The ends lost 3 bases at V and 2 bases at J; junction bases unmatched: 6. This chain's CDR3 is CASSDPPGLAYNEQFF. CDR3 nucleotide sequence: TGCGCCAGCAGTGATCCCCCGGGACTAGCCTACAATGAGCAGTTCTTC.

There are many counts of this clonotype. The chain links TRBV28 to TRBJ2-7; TRBD1 might be the D (6 bases). CDR3 length: 13 residues. Germline V gene sequence: CDR1 MDHEN, CDR2 SYDVKM. V was cut by 2 bases and J by 2 bases, with 7 bases left in between. CDR3 nucleotide sequence: TGTGCCAGCAGTTTACAGGGGACCTACGAGCAGTACTTC. Translation: CASSLQGTYEQYF.

This chain connects TRBV18 to TRBJ2-1; D call uncertain. CDR3 size: 15 residues. V was pared by 0 bases and J by 3 bases, with 9 bases between. Germline V gives CDR1 KGHSH, CDR2 LQKENI. The CDR3 here is CASSPPHRGYNEQFF. The CDR3 DNA sequence: TGTGCCAGCTCACCACCGCACCGCGGCTACAATGAGCAGTTCTTC.

This clonotype was counted a few times. The CDR3: CASTRAGGKGETQYF. The CDR3 DNA reads TGTGCCAGTACTCGAGCGGGAGGGAAAGGAGAGACCCAGTACTTC. The J gene is TRBJ2-5, the V gene TRBV19, with TRBD2 identical over 10 bases. Trimming cost V 7 bases and J 4 bases; bases outside gene matches: 9. The germline gives CDR1 LNHDA, CDR2 SQIVND (reference sequence). The CDR3 loop spans 15 amino acids.

This clonotype was detected many times. The gene calls are TRBV20-1 and TRBJ2-1, with 11 bases fitting TRBD2. The trim removed 5 bases at V and 6 bases at J, leaving 15 bases unmatched. This CDR3 comprises 17 residues. CDR1 DFQATT and CDR2 SNEGSKA come from the germline V gene (reference sequence). CDR3 sequence (DNA): TGCAGTGCTTACGGACTAGCGGGTGCACGAGGGGTCAATGAGCAGTTCTTC. It yields the protein CSAYGLAGARGVNEQFF.

This clonotype came up many times. This chain uses TRBV9 with TRBJ2-6; D call uncertain. Trimming pared 0 bases from V and 16 bases from J, leaving 11 bases between. CDR1 is SGDLS, CDR2 YYNGEE, per germline. This CDR3 has 12 amino acids. CDR3 residues: CASSVGAQRLTF. CDR3 coding DNA: TGTGCCAGCAGCGTAGGTGCCCAAAGGCTGACTTTC.

This clonotype has only a few counts. The V gene is TRBV30, the J gene TRBJ2-1; a possible D gene is TRBD2 (6 bases). CDR3 length: 13 amino acids. Trimming left V 3 bases short and J 5 bases short, with 11 bases between. Germline V lookup: CDR1 GTSNPN, CDR2 SVGIG (reference sequence). The CDR3 is CAWSGRRDNEQFF. DNA for the CDR3: TGTGCCTGGAGCGGGAGAAGGGACAATGAGCAGTTCTTC. The variable domain in full, completed from reference TRBV30 and TRBJ2-1, reads SQTIHQWPATLVQPVGSPLSLECTVEGTSNPNLYWYRQAAGRGLQLLFYSVGIGQISSEVPQNLSASRPQDRQFILSSKKLLLSDSGFYLCAWSGRRDNEQFFGPGTRLTVL.

This clonotype was seen repeatedly, ten times or more. The chain joins TRBV20-1 to TRBJ1-1; possible D gene TRBD1, 5 bases. This CDR3 is 12 amino acids long. V was clipped by 6 bases and J by 2 bases, with 10 bases between them. The germline gives CDR1 DFQATT, CDR2 SNEGSKA (reference sequence). The CDR3 nucleotides read TGCAGTGCAGGGGACCCCAACACTGAAGCTTTCTTT. Its translation is CSAGDPNTEAFF.

This clonotype came up a few times. This rearrangement joins TRBV29-1 to TRBJ2-2; D is ambiguous. The CDR3 contains 10 residues. The V gene lost 6 bases and the J gene lost 7 bases, with 6 bases spanning the gap. Per the germline V gene, CDR1 is SQVTM and CDR2 is ANQGSEA. The CDR3 coding sequence is TGCAGCGTCTACATCGGGGAGCTGTTTTTT. Encoded protein: CSVYIGELFF.

V usage is TRBV30 and J usage is TRBJ2-3; TRBD2 might be the D (6 bases). This CDR3 contains 15 residues. CDR1 is GTSNPN, CDR2 SVGIG, per germline (reference sequence). V was cut by 0 bases and J by 0 bases, with 10 bases left in between. CDR3 coding DNA: TGTGCCTGGAGTGTACTCAGCGGGAGCACAGATACGCAGTATTTT. The encoded protein is CAWSVLSGSTDTQYF.

Ten or more counts support this clonotype. This chain links TRBV14 with TRBJ2-7; 7 positions agree with TRBD1. The germline CDR1 and CDR2 sequences are SGHDN and FVKESK. The CDR3 covers 15 residues. Unmatched junction bases numbered 7, after V lost 4 bases and J lost 1 base. The chain's CDR3 is CASSPIHRGSYEQYF. In DNA form, the CDR3 reads TGTGCCAGCAGCCCCATTCACAGGGGATCCTACGAGCAGTACTTC.

This chain links TRBV7-9 with TRBJ2-1; D is uncertain. The CDR3 runs 15 residues. Trimming cost V 6 bases and J 0 bases, with 12 bases left between them. Germline CDR1 is SEHNR and CDR2 is FQNEAQ (reference sequence). CDR3 sequence (DNA): TGTGCCAGCAGTGGTCCCGTGAGCTCCTACAATGAGCAGTTCTTC. Translated, it gives CASSGPVSSYNEQFF.

This clonotype was seen repeatedly, ten times or more. This chain links TRBV12-3 or TRBV12-4 with TRBJ2-1; 9 positions match TRBD2. V dropped 7 bases and J dropped 9; count of bases not matched to a gene: 10. This CDR3 contains 14 residues. The chain's CDR3 is CASMGSGSLAEQFF. The CDR3 nucleotides read TGTGCCAGCATGGGTAGCGGGAGTCTGGCTGAGCAGTTCTTC.

The table lists this clonotype with a few counts. CDR3 in DNA: TGTGCCACCAGCACAGGGGAGGGGGGTGGCTACACCTTC. Its translation is CATSTGEGGGYTF. The chain recombines TRBV15 with TRBJ1-2; D is possibly TRBD1 (6 bases). The CDR3 length is 13 residues. Trimming stripped 4 bases from V and 7 bases from J, with 13 bases between. The germline gives CDR1 LNHNV, CDR2 YYDKDF (reference sequence).

There are a few counts of this clonotype. The V call is TRBV15, the J call TRBJ2-7, with 11 bases lining up with TRBD2. Germline V gene lookup returns CDR1 LNHNV and CDR2 YYDKDF (reference sequence). Unmatched junction bases numbered 2, after V lost 1 base and J lost 3 bases. This CDR3 is built from 15 residues. In DNA, the CDR3 is TGTGCCACCAGCAGAGGACTAGCGGGGAGCTACGAGCAGTACTTC. It translates to CATSRGLAGSYEQYF.

This clonotype was detected a few times. This sequence joins TRBV6-5 and TRBJ2-7; perhaps D is TRBD1 or TRBD2 (5 bases each). Trimming left V 2 bases short and J 8 bases short, with 16 bases between. Looked up from germline, CDR1 is MNHEY and CDR2 is SVGAGI. The length of the CDR3 is 14 residues. The chain's CDR3 is CASSYVSGTSQQYF. The DNA for the CDR3 is TGTGCCAGCAGTTACGTCTCAGGGACCTCGCAGCAGTACTTC.

This clonotype occurred a few times. V usage is TRBV5-1 and J usage is TRBJ2-5, with unresolved D. The CDR3 length is 16 residues. Per germline, CDR1 SGHRS and CDR2 YFSETQ. Trimming left V 0 bases short and J 4 bases short, with 16 bases between. The CDR3 region is CASSLGQTISTETQYF. In DNA form, the CDR3 reads TGCGCCAGCAGCTTGGGCCAGACCATCTCAACAGAGACCCAGTACTTC.